Reported below is one T cell receptor (beta chain). This entry belongs to a study of blood T cells in healthy people across ages. A second PCR, run for about 7 to 11 cycles, used a sample-barcoded 5' primer plus a J-beta primer mix. TCRdb processed the 5' RACE reads anew with MiXCR; each CDR3 protein has one entry. The sample comprises some 1 million distinct CDR3 sequences, 40% to 55% of which are singletons, and approximately 20% rests with the top ten. Sequencing was performed on blood. The clonotype comes from a woman between 55 and 75 years old in good health.

CDR3 loop: CASSQDSEGGQTYEQYF. The DNA of the CDR3 is TGTGCCAGCAGCCAAGATTCCGAGGGAGGCCAAACCTACGAGCAGTACTTC. The rearrangement uses TRBV4-2 and TRBJ2-7, with a weak D call TRBD2 (6 bases). Germline V lookup: CDR1 LGHNA, CDR2 YNFKEQ. V was trimmed by 0 bases and J by 2 bases, leaving 17 bases between them. The CDR3 spans 17 residues.